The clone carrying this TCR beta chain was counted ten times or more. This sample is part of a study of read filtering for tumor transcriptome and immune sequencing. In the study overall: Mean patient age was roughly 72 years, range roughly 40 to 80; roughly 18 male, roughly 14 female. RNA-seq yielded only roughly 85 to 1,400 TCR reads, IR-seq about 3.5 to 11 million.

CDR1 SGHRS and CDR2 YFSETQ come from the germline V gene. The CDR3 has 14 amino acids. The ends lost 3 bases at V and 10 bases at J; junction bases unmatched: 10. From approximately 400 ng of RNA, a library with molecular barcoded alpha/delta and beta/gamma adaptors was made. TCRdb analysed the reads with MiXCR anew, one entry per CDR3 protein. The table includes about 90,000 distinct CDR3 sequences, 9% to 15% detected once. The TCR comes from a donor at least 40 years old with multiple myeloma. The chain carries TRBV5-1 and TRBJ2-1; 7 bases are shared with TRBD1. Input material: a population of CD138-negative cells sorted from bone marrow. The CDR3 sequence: CASSSYLTGSEQFF. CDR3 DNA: TGCGCCAGCAGCTCCTACTTGACAGGGAGCGAGCAGTTCTTC.